These T cell receptor beta chains were read from a single sample in a study of OX40 agonist ivuxolimab in advanced cancers. Libraries were prepared by immunoSEQ multiplex PCR; TCRdb keeps only in-frame clonotypes and omits some of them. The data contain roughly 38,000 clones, about 85% of them singletons. The sequences come from CD4+ or CD8+ T cells sorted from blood, collected in a trial of the OX40 agonist ivuxolimab. The receptors stem from an adult with an advanced solid tumor such as melanoma, head and neck, liver or kidney cancer. Both conserved end residues are trimmed from each CDR3.

V gene: TRBV5-1
CDR3 protein: ASSLASGSKGTEAF

V gene: TRBV2
CDR3 protein: ASSYGTSRETQY

V gene: TRBV2
CDR3 protein: ASLLQGAVNTEAF

V gene: TRBV9
CDR3 protein: ASSVAGYNEQF

V gene: TRBV11-3
CDR3 protein: ASSLSGGTGELF

V gene: TRBV11-2
CDR3 protein: ASSLGLAGGPALF

V gene: TRBV13
CDR3 protein: ASSPRLSNTGELF

V gene: TRBV9
CDR3 protein: ASSVEGAKGDTQY

V gene: TRBV5-4
CDR3 protein: ASSLVGDGETQY

V gene: TRBV7-8
CDR3 protein: ASSWGRGGNEQF

V gene: TRBV15
CDR3 protein: ATSRDMQTNEQF

V gene: TRBV7-2
CDR3 protein: ASSPDGSSNYGYT

V gene: TRBV2
CDR3 protein: ASGDGLYEQY

V gene: TRBV2
CDR3 protein: ASRPTATNEKLF

V gene: TRBV5-8
CDR3 protein: ASSIDGRTNYGYT

V gene: TRBV29-1
CDR3 protein: SESGGTDTQY

V gene: TRBV6-6
CDR3 protein: ASRTDTGTYEQY

V gene: TRBV6-5
CDR3 protein: ASSFSPTRQGYGYT

V gene: TRBV18
CDR3 protein: ASSKGSPYEQY

V gene: TRBV7-9
CDR3 protein: ASSLGGGNTEAF

V gene: TRBV7-9
CDR3 protein: ASSWAEVEKLF

V gene: TRBV6-5
CDR3 protein: ASRTLTGDNTEAF

V gene: TRBV7-2
CDR3 protein: ASSFRGGEQY

V gene: TRBV19
CDR3 protein: ASSSLTGGNYEQY

V gene: TRBV28
CDR3 protein: ASIMGGNYGYT

V gene: TRBV29-1
CDR3 protein: SVVSSEQY

V gene: TRBV11-2
CDR3 protein: ASTGDGLAGEETQY

V gene: TRBV6-5
CDR3 protein: ASSYSGVAGNTIY

V gene: TRBV7-9
CDR3 protein: ASSLKDSGITF

V gene: TRBV7-8
CDR3 protein: ASSLDTRLAGPYEQY

V gene: TRBV10-3
CDR3 protein: AISESADRVREKLF

V gene: TRBV5-8
CDR3 protein: ASSLTRTGFGSNQPQH

V gene: TRBV29-1
CDR3 protein: SVARPTSYEQY

V gene: TRBV19
CDR3 protein: ASRGRQEGPHYGYT

V gene: TRBV7-9
CDR3 protein: ASSLLPRAGGNTIY

V gene: TRBV4-1
CDR3 protein: ASSQEGRGRKRNQETQY

V gene: TRBV28
CDR3 protein: ASSLAGGGETQY

V gene: TRBV5-6
CDR3 protein: ASSLMGAFMNTEAF

V gene: TRBV2
CDR3 protein: ATTHRPDTQY

V gene: TRBV19
CDR3 protein: ASSIDRLAGTDTQY

V gene: TRBV7-6
CDR3 protein: ASTLWTGELF

V gene: TRBV15
CDR3 protein: ATSRAGTPEEETQY

V gene: TRBV7-3
CDR3 protein: ASSLERAGGGYEQY

V gene: TRBV30
CDR3 protein: AWRKTGTSGTHEQY

V gene: TRBV18
CDR3 protein: ASSPPAGTPSADTQY

V gene: TRBV7-2
CDR3 protein: ASSPETGMFGELF

V gene: TRBV6-5
CDR3 protein: ASSYGSGIGETQY

V gene: TRBV4-1
CDR3 protein: ASSQSLSAAGVYADTQY

V gene: TRBV7-6
CDR3 protein: ASSLGVDTQY

V gene: TRBV27
CDR3 protein: ASSSQGLSGQY